These 19 T cell receptor beta chains originate from one sample sequenced in a study of blood T cell repertoires in COVID-19. Data came from immunoSEQ multiplex PCR; TCRdb stores just in-frame clones and leaves some out. The sample lists 300,000 to 350,000 clones, over 75% occurring once. Sequenced sample: PBMCs or T cells enriched from blood (not recorded which). The receptors originated from a woman between 25 and 40 years old who had recovered from COVID-19.

The J gene is TRBJ2-4, the V gene TRBV7-2; D might be TRBD1 (6 bases). This CDR3 region has 12 residues. Germline CDR1 reads SGHTA; CDR2 reads FQGNSA. Trimming took off 4 bases at V and 14 bases at J, with 15 bases between the two ends. The CDR3 DNA reads as TGTGCCAGCAGCTCTGACAGGAAAAGGGAGTACTTC. Translation: CASSSDRKREYF.

The J gene is TRBJ2-2, the V gene TRBV19, with D possibly matching TRBD2 (5 bases). Trimming removed 9 bases at V and 4 bases at J, with 18 bases between. The CDR3 is made up of 15 amino acids. Germline assignment: CDR1 LNHDA and CDR2 SQIVND (reference sequence). The CDR3 DNA reads as TGTGCCAGCGGCCGGGGAGCCTCGGGCACCGGGGAGCTGTTTTTT. It translates to CASGRGASGTGELFF.

This clone has more than one count but fewer than ten. The V call is TRBV11-3, the J call TRBJ2-3; 12 bases align to TRBD2. The CDR3 contains 15 residues. Losses at the gene ends were 3 bases for V and 4 bases for J; bases not matched to a gene: 2. The germline gives CDR1 SGHNT, CDR2 YENEEA. CDR3 loop: CASSLTSGGSDTQYF. Written as DNA, the CDR3 is TGTGCCAGCAGCTTGACTAGCGGGGGCTCAGATACGCAGTATTTT. Variable domain in full (rest from reference TRBV11-3 and TRBJ2-3): EAGVVQSPRYKIIEKKQPVAFWCNPISGHNTLYWYLQNLGQGPELLIRYENEEAVDDSQLPKDRFSAERLKGVDSTLKIQPAELGDSAVYLCASSLTSGGSDTQYFGPGTRLTVL.

A few counts support this clone. The rearrangement links TRBV10-1 to TRBJ2-2, with a weak D call TRBD1 (6 bases). The CDR3 consists of 13 residues. Per the germline V gene, CDR1 is WNHNN and CDR2 is SYGVQD (reference sequence). Trimming removed 7 bases at V and 5 bases at J, with 11 bases between. The CDR3 DNA is TGCGCCAGCAACGCACAGGGAACCGGGGAGCTGTTTTTT. It specifies CASNAQGTGELFF.

The chain is built from TRBV4-3 and TRBJ2-5; the D gene is possibly TRBD1 (5 bases). Per germline, CDR1 LGHNA and CDR2 YSLEER. The V end was cut by 4 bases, the J end by 4 bases, with 10 bases between. The CDR3 has 13 amino acids. Here the CDR3 DNA reads TGCGCCAGCAGCCCAGGCACAGGAGAGACCCAGTACTTC. Its protein is CASSPGTGETQYF.

This sequence joins TRBV10-3 and TRBJ1-5; TRBD1 matches 9 bases. The germline V gene encodes CDR1 ENHRY and CDR2 SYGVKD. The CDR3 contains 13 residues. V shed 4 bases and J 5 bases; nucleotides not matched to a gene: 0. The CDR3 here is CAISGDRDQPQHF. As DNA, the CDR3 is TGTGCCATCAGTGGGGACAGGGATCAGCCCCAGCATTTT.

The chain has TRBV7-9 and TRBJ2-1; possible D gene TRBD1, 5 bases. The CDR3 loop spans 14 amino acids. CDR1 is SEHNR, CDR2 FQNEAQ, per germline (reference sequence). Trimming removed 1 base at V and 8 bases at J, with 12 bases between. CDR3 sequence (DNA): TGTGCCAGCAGCTTAGAATCCAGGGCTTATGAGCAGTTCTTC. Translating gives CASSLESRAYEQFF. The full variable domain, with the rest looked up from reference TRBV7-9 and TRBJ2-1, is DTGVSQNPRHKITKRGQNVTFRCDPISEHNRLYWYRQTLGQGPEFLTYFQNEAQLEKSRLLSDRFSAERPKGSFSTLEIQRTEQGDSAMYLCASSLESRAYEQFFGPGTRLTVL.

J is TRBJ1-1 and V is TRBV7-2; D remains unclear. V lost 5 bases to trimming and J lost 3 bases, with 10 bases between them. The CDR3 length is 13 residues. Germline CDR1 and CDR2: SGHTA and FQGNSA. The CDR3 nucleotides are TGTGCCAGCAGCACCGACGGAGACACTGAAGCTTTCTTT. It is translated as CASSTDGDTEAFF.

The chain links TRBV5-1 to TRBJ1-1; tentatively, D is TRBD1 (6 bases). V was cut by 5 bases and J by 4 bases, with 6 bases left in between. The CDR3 runs to 11 residues. Germline V CDR1 and CDR2: SGHRS, YFSETQ. The CDR3 loop reads CASRGATEAFF. The CDR3 DNA reads as TGCGCCAGCAGGGGGGCCACTGAAGCTTTCTTT.

This chain uses TRBV9 with TRBJ2-5, with TRBD1 as a possible D gene (5 bases). Per germline, CDR1 SGDLS and CDR2 YYNGEE. The CDR3 has 14 amino acids. Deletions cut 1 base from V and 0 bases from J, with 7 bases between. In DNA, the CDR3 is TGTGCCAGCAGCGTACAGGGCAACCAAGAGACCCAGTACTTC. This sequence encodes CASSVQGNQETQYF.

The chain recombines TRBV10-2 with TRBJ2-4; the D gene is possibly TRBD1 (5 bases). From germline, CDR1 is WSHSY and CDR2 SAAADI. V was pared by 7 bases and J by 3 bases, with 13 bases between. The CDR3 has 14 amino acids. The CDR3 coding sequence is TGCGCCAGCATGGTCCGGCAGGGCAAAAACATTCAGTACTTC. Encoded protein: CASMVRQGKNIQYF.

This chain joins TRBV3-1 (or the pseudogene TRBV3-2) and TRBJ1-2, with 7 nucleotides matching TRBD1. The CDR3 sequence is 13 residues long. Germline-derived CDR1 and CDR2 are LGHDT and YNNKEL (reference sequence). V dropped 6 bases and J dropped 10; count of bases not matched to a gene: 11. CDR3 residues: CASSSTGDRVYTF. The DNA for the CDR3 is TGTGCCAGCAGTTCTACAGGGGATCGAGTCTACACCTTC.

The rearrangement uses TRBV9 and TRBJ2-1; TRBD2 matches at 10 bases. The germline CDR1 and CDR2 sequences are SGDLS and YYNGEE. The CDR3 has 16 amino acids. J lost 7 bases, V lost 3 bases, and 10 bases had no gene match. In DNA, the CDR3 is TGTGCCAGCAGCGCCTTAGCGGGGGGCAAGGGGAATGAGCAGTTCTTC. It translates to CASSALAGGKGNEQFF.

The genes are TRBV28 and TRBJ1-3, with a possible D match to TRBD1 (5 bases). The CDR3 extends over 16 amino acids. V gave up 1 base and J gave up 4 bases, with 14 bases separating them. Per germline, CDR1 MDHEN and CDR2 SYDVKM. CDR3 DNA sequence: TGTGCCAGCAGTTTATCAGGCAGGGTGCACGGAAACACCATATATTTT. Amino acids: CASSLSGRVHGNTIYF.

The rearrangement uses TRBV19 and TRBJ1-5; a weak D match, TRBD1 (5 bases). The CDR3 contains 17 residues. Germline lookup yields CDR1 LNHDA and CDR2 SQIVND (reference sequence). V shed 0 bases and J shed 7 bases, with 19 bases lying between them. CDR3 sequence: CASSIEGEGRLDQPQHF. In nucleotides, the CDR3 is TGTGCCAGTAGTATAGAAGGGGAGGGAAGATTGGACCAGCCCCAGCATTTT.

This chain connects TRBV6-5 to TRBJ1-1, with D maybe TRBD1 (5 bases). The V gene lost 0 bases and the J gene lost 4 bases, with 15 bases spanning the gap. Germline lookup yields CDR1 MNHEY and CDR2 SVGAGI. The CDR3 is made up of 16 amino acids. In DNA, the CDR3 is TGTGCCAGCAGTTACTCGAGTGGTACGGGGGTCACTGAAGCTTTCTTT. Amino acids: CASSYSSGTGVTEAFF.

This chain connects TRBV4-3 to TRBJ1-4; 8 bases map to TRBD1. Unmatched junction bases numbered 12, after V lost 1 base and J lost 8 bases. Germline V gene sequence: CDR1 LGHNA, CDR2 YSLEER. CDR3 length: 17 residues. The CDR3 region has the DNA TGCGCCAGCAGCCAAGCCCCGAGGACAGGGAGGGGGGAAAAACTGTTTTTT. It is translated as CASSQAPRTGRGEKLFF.

As regards this clone: Other nucleotide sequences in the sample specify the same CDR3. The V gene is TRBV19, the J gene TRBJ1-1; D unresolved. V lost 3 bases and J 1 base, leaving 6 bases between the germline ends. This CDR3 is built from 13 residues. Looked up from germline, CDR1 is LNHDA and CDR2 is SQIVND (reference sequence). The CDR3 sequence: CASSIGRNTEAFF. The CDR3 DNA sequence: TGTGCCAGTAGTATCGGTAGGAACACTGAAGCTTTCTTT.

V is TRBV12-5 and J is TRBJ2-2, with D hard to call. This CDR3 contains 14 residues. V was pared by 5 bases and J by 5 bases, with 12 bases between. Germline assignment: CDR1 LGHNT and CDR2 FRNRAP. CDR3 residues: CASGNGGWTGELFF. The CDR3 DNA reads as TGTGCTAGTGGTAACGGTGGTTGGACCGGGGAGCTGTTTTTT.